This entry concerns a single T cell receptor (beta chain). Other DNA sequences of this sample code for an identical CDR3. V dropped 1 base and J dropped 1 base, with 8 bases sitting between them. Germline CDR1 is MGHRA and CDR2 is YSYEKL. The CDR3 sequence is 14 residues long. These data come from a study of control samples from healthy donors and cancer patients. Assay used: immunoSEQ multiplex PCR; TCRdb lists only in-frame clones, some missing. This table holds some 87,000 clones, 75% to 95% found once. The chain employs TRBV4-1 and TRBJ2-7, with D unresolved. The sample comprised blood. This clonotype originated in a man aged 25 to 45 in good health. The CDR3 spells CASSQGGGSYEQYF. In DNA form, the CDR3 reads TGCGCCAGCAGCCAAGGAGGCGGATCCTACGAGCAGTACTTC.